Listed below are T cell receptor beta chains from one sample, sequenced in a study of vaccination and CD4 T cells after COVID-19. Antigens of these TCRs are unknown. TCRdb re-derived calls from the PCR reads in MiXCR, one entry per CDR3 protein. Counted here are about 19,000 distinct CDR3 sequences, around 56% occurring once; the ten biggest clones make up roughly 8%. Sequenced input: CD4+ T cells from blood, cultured in vitro. The origin of the receptors is a human donor who had recovered from COVID-19. Each CDR3 is given with its conserved first and last residue.

v_call | cdr3_aa
TRBV30 | CAWSKGSGSPLHF
TRBV20-1 | CSAVSLAGDNEQFF
TRBV7-2 | CASSVKGSPGYTF
TRBV30 | CACLPWTGNTEAFF
TRBV27 | CASSLQGEGEAFF
TRBV12-3/TRBV12-4 | CASSQANTDTQYF
TRBV10-3 | CAINNSTGMNTEAFF
TRBV7-2 | CASSLGFSGGQTNTEAFF
TRBV20-1 | CSASLTSGGGEQYF
TRBV19 | CASSRLQGRINEQFF
TRBV2 | CASKKIVQFNEKLFF
TRBV4-2 | CASSQDPQGGGNTIYF
TRBV7-9 | CASSPMTGFSPLHF
TRBV5-8 | CASSLRGTVPNYGYTF
TRBV12-3/TRBV12-4 | CASSAGTTSETQYF
TRBV30 | CAWSGPGSPLHF
TRBV12-3/TRBV12-4 | CASSRDRSTEAFF
TRBV7-9 | CASSLEGSNEQFF
TRBV20-1 | CSARDHTGGSTDTQYF
TRBV20-1 | CSAPRLATTYEQYF
TRBV5-1 | CASSLTVVAGADTQYF
TRBV7-2 | CASSLSIGLHQFF
TRBV18 | CASSPAIQAYGYTF
TRBV7-8 | CASSLGATENTEAFF
TRBV19 | CASSDPRGDQPQHF
TRBV11-2 | CASSLSPPGQGKGGYGYTF
TRBV5-5 | CASSLGWQLNNQPQHF
TRBV7-3 | CASSSPGLPGGELFF
TRBV27 | CASSFRGRDAGQPQHF
TRBV2 | CASRVDRGRTGELFF
TRBV6-4 | CATLGGNYGYTF
TRBV27 | CASRIQGASPLHF
TRBV7-2 | CASSPTRVHTEAFF
TRBV27 | CATWGAASGNTIYF